This is a list of T cell receptor beta chains from one sample in a study of early T cells in non-severe SARS-CoV-2 infection. TCRdb re-analysed the 5' RACE reads in MiXCR, keeping a single row per CDR3 protein. In the table there are about 38,000 distinct CDR3 sequences, 4.5% to 5.5% of which are singletons. The specimen was whole blood. These receptors originate from an adult who was a healthcare worker with PCR-confirmed SARS-CoV-2 infection or an uninfected control (not recorded which). CDR3s include the opening cysteine and the closing phenylalanine or tryptophan. D genes are given only for firm matches. Size is stated for part of the rows, as once, few or many counts, or as a class when the clone is expanded.

CDR3aa,CDR3nt,j_gene,abundance,v_gene,d_gene
CATSEAGLAVEQFF,TGTGCCACCAGTGAAGCAGGACTAGCTGTCGAGCAGTTCTTC,TRBJ2-1,many,TRBV24-1,TRBD2
CASSLMSSYNEQFF,TGTGCCAGCAGCTTAATGAGCTCCTACAATGAGCAGTTCTTC,TRBJ2-1,many,TRBV7-8,.
CASSSSQRPQYF,TGTGCCAGCAGCTCTTCTCAGCGTCCCCAGTACTTC,TRBJ2-5,.,TRBV7-6,.
CATRSGDGYTF,TGTGCCACACGAAGTGGGGATGGCTACACCTTC,TRBJ1-2,many,TRBV19,.
CSAIGTSGGRYNEQFF,TGCAGTGCCATTGGGACTAGCGGGGGGCGATACAATGAGCAGTTCTTC,TRBJ2-1,few,TRBV20-1,TRBD2
CSAQTGFGYTF,TGCAGTGCCCAGACAGGGTTTGGCTACACCTTC,TRBJ1-2,many,TRBV20-1,TRBD1
CASSRLINEQFF,TGTGCCAGCAGTCGGCTCATCAATGAGCAGTTCTTC,TRBJ2-1,many,TRBV12-3/TRBV12-4,.
CASNSLAGSNMNTEAFF,TGTGCCAGCAATTCCCTGGCCGGGAGCAACATGAACACTGAAGCTTTCTTT,TRBJ1-1,many,TRBV2,.
CASSLTTPGGHGYTF,TGCGCCAGCAGCCTTACAACCCCAGGGGGCCATGGCTACACCTTC,TRBJ1-2,many,TRBV5-1,TRBD1
CASSLGQGRGEQFF,TGTGCCAGCAGCTTAGGACAGGGGAGAGGTGAGCAGTTCTTC,TRBJ2-1,few,TRBV11-1,TRBD1
CASSQNGLAGGPSQETQYF,TGCGCCAGCAGCCAAAACGGACTAGCGGGGGGGCCTTCTCAGGAGACCCAGTACTTC,TRBJ2-5,.,TRBV4-1,TRBD2
CASSQISTVNTGELFF,TGTGCCAGCAGCCAAATAAGCACGGTTAACACCGGGGAGCTGTTTTTT,TRBJ2-2,many,TRBV14,.
CASSLAAVVNTEAFF,TGTGCCAGCAGCTTGGCCGCAGTGGTGAACACTGAAGCTTTCTTT,TRBJ1-1,many,TRBV5-4,.
CASSPGTSSYEQYF,TGTGCCAGCAGCCCCGGGACTAGCTCCTACGAGCAGTACTTC,TRBJ2-7,many,TRBV7-9,TRBD2
CASSFLGYTEAFF,TGTGCCAGCAGTTTTCTGGGTTACACTGAAGCTTTCTTT,TRBJ1-1,many,TRBV12-3/TRBV12-4,.
CAWSAGPYEQYF,TGTGCCTGGAGTGCCGGACCCTACGAGCAGTACTTC,TRBJ2-7,many,TRBV30,.
CASSQEPARAYEQYF,TGCGCCAGCAGCCAAGAGCCAGCTCGCGCCTACGAGCAGTACTTC,TRBJ2-7,.,TRBV4-1,.
CASSADSVSYNEQFF,TGCGCCAGCAGCGCCGACAGCGTATCCTACAATGAGCAGTTCTTC,TRBJ2-1,.,TRBV5-1,.
CATTQLEPGHEQYF,TGTGCCACCACACAACTAGAACCCGGGCACGAGCAGTACTTC,TRBJ2-7,.,TRBV10-3,.
CASSLIEGRFQPQHF,TGTGCCAGCAGCTTAATCGAGGGTCGTTTTCAGCCCCAGCATTTT,TRBJ1-5,many,TRBV7-6,.
CASRKAGDQPQHF,TGTGCCAGCCGGAAGGCAGGGGATCAGCCCCAGCATTTT,TRBJ1-5,many,TRBV2,.
CASSLAQGQPQHF,TGTGCCAGCAGCTTAGCGCAGGGGCAGCCCCAGCATTTT,TRBJ1-5,few,TRBV7-9,.
CASSLQGGEQFF,TGCGCCAGCAGCCTACAGGGGGGTGAGCAGTTCTTC,TRBJ2-1,many,TRBV5-1,TRBD1
CASRNPGQDGNTIYF,TGTGCCAGTAGAAACCCGGGACAGGATGGAAACACCATATATTTT,TRBJ1-3,.,TRBV19,TRBD1
CASSFGSFSTEAFF,TGTGCCAGCAGTTTCGGCAGTTTCAGCACTGAAGCTTTCTTT,TRBJ1-1,many,TRBV12-3/TRBV12-4,.
CASSLSLLAGDIYNEQFF,TGTGCCAGCAGCTTGTCCCTGCTAGCGGGGGATATATACAATGAGCAGTTCTTC,TRBJ2-1,many,TRBV7-2,TRBD2
CSARGSSGGDNEQFF,TGCAGTGCTAGAGGGTCTAGCGGGGGGGACAATGAGCAGTTCTTC,TRBJ2-1,many,TRBV20-1,TRBD2
CASSAGYGYTF,TGTGCCAGCAGTGCTGGCTATGGCTACACCTTC,TRBJ1-2,many,TRBV6-1,.
CSAGTGGNQPQHF,TGCAGTGCAGGGACAGGGGGCAATCAGCCCCAGCATTTT,TRBJ1-5,many,TRBV20-1,TRBD1
CASSLIFNRGKEAFF,TGTGCCAGCAGTTTGATCTTTAACAGGGGGAAAGAAGCTTTCTTT,TRBJ1-1,many,TRBV27,TRBD1
CSAWESRGREAFF,TGCAGTGCTTGGGAGTCTCGGGGACGTGAAGCTTTCTTT,TRBJ1-1,many,TRBV20-1,.
CASSQVAGTEQFF,TGTGCCAGCAGCCAAGTAGCAGGGACTGAGCAGTTCTTC,TRBJ2-1,many,TRBV7-6,.
CASSSLADNEQFF,TGTGCCAGCAGCTCCTTAGCTGACAATGAGCAGTTCTTC,TRBJ2-1,many,TRBV7-3,.
CSVNRGIGNEQYF,TGCAGCGTAAACAGGGGAATTGGTAACGAGCAGTACTTC,TRBJ2-7,many,TRBV29-1,TRBD1
CASSAQGVRLTDTQYF,TGTGCCAGCAGCGCACAGGGCGTCCGGCTCACAGATACGCAGTATTTT,TRBJ2-3,many,TRBV5-5,.
CASSSYSEAFF,TGTGCCAGCAGCTCTTACAGTGAAGCTTTCTTT,TRBJ1-1,.,TRBV7-9,.
CASSHRAGGQETQYF,TGTGCCAGCAGCCACCGAGCGGGGGGCCAAGAGACCCAGTACTTC,TRBJ2-5,.,TRBV3-1,TRBD2
CASSMTGVRDTEAFF,TGTGCCAGCAGCATGACAGGGGTAAGGGACACTGAAGCTTTCTTT,TRBJ1-1,many,TRBV12-3/TRBV12-4,TRBD1
CASSFVGEQFF,TGTGCCAGCAGTTTTGTTGGGGAGCAGTTCTTC,TRBJ2-1,many,TRBV27,.
CASSFSYEQYF,TGTGCCAGCAGCTTTTCGTACGAGCAGTACTTC,TRBJ2-7,many,TRBV7-9,.
CASSRGGPWTPDTQYF,TGTGCCAGCAGTCGTGGGGGCCCTTGGACCCCAGATACGCAGTATTTT,TRBJ2-3,.,TRBV12-3/TRBV12-4,.
CSVEGGDYNEQFF,TGCAGCGTTGAAGGCGGGGACTACAATGAGCAGTTCTTC,TRBJ2-1,many,TRBV29-1,.
CASSLGHLNTEAFF,TGCGCCAGCAGCTTAGGACACCTGAACACTGAAGCTTTCTTT,TRBJ1-1,many,TRBV5-1,.
CASSPVRDQETQYF,TGCGCCAGCAGCCCAGTGAGGGACCAAGAGACCCAGTACTTC,TRBJ2-5,many,TRBV4-1,.
CASSGTGRSSYEQYF,TGTGCCAGCAGCGGTACGGGGCGGAGCTCCTACGAGCAGTACTTC,TRBJ2-7,.,TRBV7-9,.
CASSVEYQETQYF,TGTGCCAGCAGTGTAGAGTACCAAGAGACCCAGTACTTC,TRBJ2-5,many,TRBV6-1,.
CASSPDRGDEQYF,TGCGCCAGCAGCCCCGACAGGGGCGACGAGCAGTACTTC,TRBJ2-7,many,TRBV5-1,TRBD1